The next 30 T cell receptor beta chains were all read from a single sample in a study of blood T cell repertoires in COVID-19 (TCRdb year 2020). The library came from the immunoSEQ multiplex PCR assay. In TCRdb, the immuneACCESS table is reduced to in-frame sequences with V and J assigned. These tables do not hold every clone; where another copy was compared, an unresolved V gene accounts for under half, and the others remain unexplained. The sample has 200,000 to 250,000 clones on record, 85% to 95% of them singletons. 1.9% of the sample is held by the ten biggest clonotypes. The sample comprised PBMCs or T cells enriched from blood (not recorded which). The receptors shown here come from a woman aged 18-30 years who had recovered from COVID-19.

The genes are TRBV28 and TRBJ1-3, with D perhaps TRBD1 (6 bases). V lost 6 bases and J 8 bases, leaving 20 bases between the germline ends. Germline V gene sequence: CDR1 MDHEN, CDR2 SYDVKM. CDR3 length equals 15 residues. CDR3 sequence reads: CASRKAEVRGDTIYF. The CDR3 bases are TGTGCCAGCAGAAAAGCCGAAGTCAGGGGAGACACCATATATTTT.

The V call is TRBV19, the J call TRBJ1-1; D is possibly TRBD1 (6 bases). The V end was cut by 8 bases, the J end by 1 base, with 8 bases between. The CDR3 runs to 12 residues. Germline CDR1 reads LNHDA; CDR2 reads SQIVND (reference sequence). In DNA form, the CDR3 reads TGTGCCAGTCTCAGGGGGAACACTGAAGCTTTCTTT. Its translation: CASLRGNTEAFF.

This clone was recorded once. The chain is built from TRBV28 and TRBJ1-5; D gene uncertain. The V and J ends lost 4 bases and 7 bases respectively, with 17 bases between them. Per the germline V gene, CDR1 is MDHEN and CDR2 is SYDVKM. CDR3 length: 15 residues. The CDR3, as DNA: TGTGCCAGCAGTTCGTACTCCCGGTCGGGGCAGCCCCAGCATTTT. The encoded protein is CASSSYSRSGQPQHF.

The CDR3 coding sequence is TGTGCCAGCTCTCAGACAGGGTTCAACACTGAAGCTTTCTTT. This gives the protein CASSQTGFNTEAFF. The chain has TRBV18 and TRBJ1-1; 7 bases are a match to TRBD1. CDR1 and CDR2 from the germline V gene are KGHSH and LQKENI. J gave up 2 bases and V 6 bases, and 6 bases lay outside the gene matches. The CDR3 has 14 amino acids.

CDR3 bases: TGCGCCAGCAGCCAAGATGTGGCGGGTGGCTACACCTTC. Amino acid sequence: CASSQDVAGGYTF. V gene TRBV4-1 combines with J gene TRBJ1-2; D is unclear. Germline CDR1 and CDR2: MGHRA and YSYEKL. The ends were cut back, 0 bases at V and 7 bases at J, with 9 bases in the middle. This CDR3 region has 13 residues.

The chain links TRBV28 to TRBJ1-2, with 7 bases aligning to TRBD1. The CDR3 consists of 13 residues. V dropped 4 bases and J dropped 3; count of bases not matched to a gene: 2. Germline-derived CDR1 and CDR2 are MDHEN and SYDVKM. DNA for the CDR3: TGTGCCAGCAGTTCGACAGGGTACTATGGCTACACCTTC. Its translation: CASSSTGYYGYTF.

The rearrangement links TRBV20-1 to TRBJ1-2, with D possibly matching TRBD1 (6 bases). In germline, CDR1 is DFQATT, CDR2 SNEGSKA (reference sequence). The V gene lost 0 bases and the J gene lost 7 bases, with 6 bases spanning the gap. The CDR3 totals 11 residues. The CDR3 protein is CSAREDSGYTF. The CDR3 nucleotides read TGCAGTGCTAGAGAGGACAGTGGCTACACCTTC.

V is TRBV29-1 and J is TRBJ1-6; D is perhaps TRBD1 (5 bases). Trimming took off 8 bases at V and 13 bases at J, with 18 bases between the two ends. Germline V lookup: CDR1 SQVTM, CDR2 ANQGSEA. The CDR3 totals 12 residues. This CDR3 is CSLFGGRGPLHF. The CDR3, as DNA: TGCAGCCTCTTCGGGGGTAGGGGTCCCCTCCACTTT.

This chain connects TRBV19 to TRBJ1-6; TRBD1 matches 8 bases. CDR1 is LNHDA and CDR2 is SQIVND in the germline V gene (reference sequence). With V trimmed by 1 base and J by 11 bases, 7 bases remained unmatched. The CDR3 has 15 residues. This CDR3 is CASSIAGRGRPPLHF. CDR3 nucleotides: TGTGCCAGTAGTATAGCAGGCAGGGGGCGGCCACCCCTCCACTTT.

V gene TRBV6-1 combines with J gene TRBJ2-1, with D uncertain. Germline-derived CDR1 and CDR2 are MNHNS and SASEGT. This CDR3 has 11 residues. Between the trimmed V and J ends, which lost 1 base and 14 bases, there was a span of 9 bases. The CDR3 loop is CASSEGIREFF. CDR3 DNA: TGTGCCAGCAGTGAAGGGATTCGGGAGTTCTTC.

This chain connects TRBV2 to TRBJ1-2; 7 bases line up with TRBD1. The CDR3 spans 15 residues. J lost 5 bases, V lost 6 bases, and 12 bases had no gene match. Germline V lookup: CDR1 SNHLY, CDR2 FYNNEI. The CDR3 here is CASSHRDSPPYGYTF. The DNA for the CDR3 is TGTGCCAGCAGCCACCGGGACAGCCCTCCGTATGGCTACACCTTC.

The chain links TRBV7-3 to TRBJ1-2; D gene unclear. From germline, CDR1 is SGHTA and CDR2 FQGTGA. This CDR3 is 13 amino acids long. Trimming took 1 base from V and 4 from J, leaving 7 bases between them. CDR3 sequence (DNA): TGTGCCAGCAGCTTAATTGGCAGCTATGGCTACACCTTC. It translates to CASSLIGSYGYTF.

CDR3 loop: CASRLGLGGLDTQYF. The CDR3 DNA reads TGTGCCAGCAGGCTGGGACTGGGGGGTCTAGATACGCAGTATTTT. The chain carries TRBV2 and TRBJ2-3, with a tentative D call TRBD2 (6 bases). The germline V gene encodes CDR1 SNHLY and CDR2 FYNNEI. Between the trimmed V and J ends, which lost 6 bases and 5 bases, there was a span of 18 bases. The CDR3 length is 15 residues.

This clone appeared a single time. The chain carries TRBV19 and TRBJ2-1, with 8 bases matching TRBD2. Looked up from germline, CDR1 is LNHDA and CDR2 is SQIVND (reference sequence). The J segment lost 4 bases and the V segment lost 5 bases, leaving 13 bases of the junction unmatched. CDR3 length: 17 residues. The CDR3 protein is CASSWQPSGPKYNEQFF. CDR3 in DNA: TGTGCCAGTAGTTGGCAGCCTAGCGGGCCTAAATACAATGAGCAGTTCTTC.

J is TRBJ2-6 and V is TRBV7-3; weak D call: TRBD1 (6 bases). Trimming pared 1 base from V and 3 bases from J, leaving 10 bases between. Germline V gene data show CDR1 as SGHTA and CDR2 as FQGTGA. CDR3 length: 16 residues. CDR3 sequence: CASSLRGGRGANVLTF. Here the CDR3 DNA reads TGTGCCAGCAGCTTAAGAGGGGGACGTGGGGCCAACGTCCTGACTTTC.

This rearrangement joins TRBV3-1 (or the pseudogene TRBV3-2) to TRBJ1-1; 7 nucleotides match TRBD1. The CDR3 consists of 15 residues. V lost 5 bases to trimming and J lost 3 bases; unmatched junction nucleotides: 9. Germline V gene data show CDR1 as LGHDT and CDR2 as YNNKEL (reference sequence). The CDR3 spells CASSDTSTGHTEAFF. CDR3 nucleotides: TGTGCCAGCAGCGACACTTCGACAGGGCACACTGAAGCTTTCTTT.

This clone came up a few times. CDR3 DNA sequence: TGTGCCAGCAGTCTTCTGAGACAGTCATATGGCTACACCTTC. Translated: CASSLLRQSYGYTF. The rearrangement links TRBV3-1 (or the pseudogene TRBV3-2) to TRBJ1-2, with a tentative D call TRBD1 (5 bases). This CDR3 is built from 14 residues. Looked up from germline, CDR1 is LGHDT and CDR2 is YNNKEL (reference sequence). Trimming shortened V by 6 bases and J by 5 bases, and 16 bases separated the two germline ends.

This chain links TRBV6-5 with TRBJ1-2; D remains ambiguous. The germline V gene has CDR1 MNHEY and CDR2 SVGAGI. The CDR3 consists of 13 residues. V gave up 6 bases and J gave up 4 bases, with 12 bases separating them. The DNA of the CDR3 is TGTGCCAGCAGCCCCGGGCGGGCCTATGGCTACACCTTC. Translated: CASSPGRAYGYTF.

The chain is built from TRBV28 and TRBJ2-1; 12 bases fit TRBD2. The CDR3 extends over 14 amino acids. Germline assignment: CDR1 MDHEN and CDR2 SYDVKM. The V gene end was trimmed by 5 bases and the J gene end by 9 bases; junction bases not matched to a gene: 5. The DNA of the CDR3 is TGTGCCAGCAGTCCTAGCGGGAGGGTGGGTGAGCAGTTCTTC. Translation: CASSPSGRVGEQFF.

This chain links TRBV19 with TRBJ2-7; 11 nucleotides align to TRBD1. The CDR3 has 14 residues. CDR1 and CDR2 from the germline V gene are LNHDA and SQIVND (reference sequence). V lost 6 bases to trimming and J lost 3 bases; unmatched junction nucleotides: 4. The CDR3 DNA reads as TGTGCCAGTAGCCCGGGACAGGGGGGCTACGAGCAGTACTTC. It encodes CASSPGQGGYEQYF.

This chain links TRBV28 with TRBJ1-6; possibly TRBD1 for D (5 bases). The CDR3 sequence is 15 residues long. V was trimmed by 6 bases and J by 13 bases, leaving 22 bases between them. From germline, CDR1 is MDHEN and CDR2 SYDVKM. CDR3 DNA: TGTGCCAGCAGAGACACAGGTTCATACGATGTCCCCCTCCACTTT. This translates into CASRDTGSYDVPLHF.

This clone was observed a single time. The chain has TRBV2 and TRBJ2-4, with a weak D call TRBD1 (5 bases). This CDR3 is built from 15 residues. Germline CDR1 reads SNHLY; CDR2 reads FYNNEI. The ends were cut back, 5 bases at V and 0 bases at J, with 11 bases in the middle. CDR3 DNA: TGTGCCAGCAGTTATGAGCAGGGAGCCAAAAACATTCAGTACTTC. Encoded protein: CASSYEQGAKNIQYF. The complete variable domain, with remaining parts taken from reference TRBV2 and TRBJ2-4, reads EPEVTQTPSHQVTQMGQEVILRCVPISNHLYFYWYRQILGQKVEFLVSFYNNEISEKSEIFDDQFSVERPDGSNFTLKIRSTKLEDSAMYFCASSYEQGAKNIQYFGAGTRLSVL.

The V call is TRBV7-9, the J call TRBJ2-7; TRBD1 might be the D (5 bases). Germline V gene sequence: CDR1 SEHNR, CDR2 FQNEAQ (reference sequence). Trimming took 2 bases from V and 0 from J, leaving 8 bases between them. This CDR3 is built from 14 residues. DNA of the CDR3: TGTGCCAGCAGCTTAACCAGGGACTCCTACGAGCAGTACTTC. Its protein product is CASSLTRDSYEQYF.

DNA for the CDR3: TGTGCCAGCAGTACACGGGACAGGGCAAGCAATCAGCCCCAGCATTTT. The encoded protein is CASSTRDRASNQPQHF. This rearrangement joins TRBV28 to TRBJ1-5; 9 bases agree with TRBD1. The CDR3 spans 16 residues. The germline gives CDR1 MDHEN, CDR2 SYDVKM. The ends lost 5 bases at V and 1 base at J; junction bases unmatched: 6.

The V call is TRBV5-1, the J call TRBJ2-1, with TRBD2 matching 11 bases. The CDR3 runs to 16 residues. Trimming removed 4 bases from V and 5 bases from J; junction bases left unmatched: 8. Germline CDR1 SGHRS, CDR2 YFSETQ. CDR3 DNA: TGCGCCAGCAGCATCCCTACTAGCGGGAGCGACAATGAGCAGTTCTTC. Translation: CASSIPTSGSDNEQFF.

The rearrangement uses TRBV13 and TRBJ1-2; maybe TRBD1 (6 bases). Germline CDR1 PRHDT, CDR2 FYEKMQ (reference sequence). Trimming removed 6 bases from V and 5 bases from J, with 19 bases in between. The CDR3 contains 15 residues. CDR3 protein: CASSNTQGRQYGYTF. The CDR3 DNA sequence: TGTGCCAGCAGTAATACACAGGGTAGGCAGTATGGCTACACCTTC.

The chain uses TRBV14 and TRBJ1-2, with D possibly being TRBD1 (6 bases). Trimming took off 4 bases at V and 2 bases at J, with 8 bases between the two ends. Germline V gives CDR1 SGHDN, CDR2 FVKESK. CDR3 size: 13 residues. CDR3 DNA sequence: TGTGCCAGCAGCCCTACAGGGAACTATGGCTACACCTTC. This sequence encodes CASSPTGNYGYTF.

V is TRBV11-3 and J is TRBJ1-2; 11 nucleotides line up with TRBD1. V was pared by 5 bases and J by 2 bases, with 7 bases of the junction left unmatched. CDR1 is SGHNT, CDR2 YENEEA, per germline. The CDR3 length is 16 residues. Here the CDR3 DNA reads TGTGCCAGCAGCCTAGGACAGGGGGCGTCGAACTATGGCTACACCTTC. The encoded protein is CASSLGQGASNYGYTF.

This clone is a singleton in its sample. The V call is TRBV3-1 (or the pseudogene TRBV3-2), the J call TRBJ1-1; 10 nucleotides line up with TRBD1. CDR1 LGHDT and CDR2 YNNKEL come from the germline V gene (reference sequence). This CDR3 spans 14 amino acids. Germline trimming cut 0 bases from V and 5 bases from J; bases unmatched to any gene: 0. CDR3 region: CASSQEDRGTEAFF. In nucleotides, the CDR3 is TGTGCCAGCAGCCAAGAGGACAGGGGGACTGAAGCTTTCTTT.

This clone has a single count. The chain links TRBV27 to TRBJ1-5; 7 nucleotides line up with TRBD1. V dropped 6 bases and J dropped 4; count of bases not matched to a gene: 6. The germline V gene encodes CDR1 MNHEY and CDR2 SMNVEV (reference sequence). This CDR3 spans 14 amino acids. The CDR3 protein is CASRGGQTNQPQHF. CDR3 coding DNA: TGTGCCAGCAGGGGGGGACAGACTAATCAGCCCCAGCATTTT.